This TCR beta chain was sequenced for a study of blood T cell repertoires in COVID-19. Study information: The study drew acute and convalescent COVID-19 samples from the United States, Italy and Spain. PBMCs, B-cell-depleted T cells, or T cells were the source of the cDNA or gDNA that made up the material.

CDR3 length: 16 amino acids. The germline CDR1 and CDR2 sequences are SGHDT and YYEEEE. The trim removed 4 bases at V and 7 bases at J, leaving 11 bases unmatched. Only one count was recorded for this clone. In the original workflow: Scientists estimated how many nucleated cells there were by amplifying reference gene primers. Clones were read by immunoSEQ multiplex PCR, and TCRdb kept only the in-frame ones, dropping some. V and J calls and clone size are given by that table; D and trimming were obtained from the DNA. The repertoire holds roughly 100,000 clones, with approximately 84% as singletons. J is TRBJ1-5 and V is TRBV5-6; 10 bases are a match to TRBD1. Sequenced: peripheral blood. The receptor was derived from a man aged 35-49 years with active or convalescent COVID-19. CDR3 amino acids: CASSVTTGGSEQPQHF. The CDR3 DNA follows: TGTGCCAGCAGCGTTACGACAGGGGGCTCGGAGCAGCCCCAGCATTTT.